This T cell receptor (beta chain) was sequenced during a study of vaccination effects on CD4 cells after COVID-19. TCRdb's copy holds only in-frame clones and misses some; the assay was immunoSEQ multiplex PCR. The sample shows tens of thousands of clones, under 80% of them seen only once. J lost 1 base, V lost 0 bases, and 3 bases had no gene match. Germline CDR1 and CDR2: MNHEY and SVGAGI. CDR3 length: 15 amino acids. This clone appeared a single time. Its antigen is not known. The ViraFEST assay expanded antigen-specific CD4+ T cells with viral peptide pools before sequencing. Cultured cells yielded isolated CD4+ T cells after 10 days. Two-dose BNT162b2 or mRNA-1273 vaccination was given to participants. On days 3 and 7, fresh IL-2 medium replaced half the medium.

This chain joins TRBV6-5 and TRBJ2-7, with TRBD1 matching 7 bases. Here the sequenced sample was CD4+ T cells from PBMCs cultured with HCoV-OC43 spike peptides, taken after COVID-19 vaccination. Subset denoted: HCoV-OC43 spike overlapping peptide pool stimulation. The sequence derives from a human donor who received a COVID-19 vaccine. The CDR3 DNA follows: TGTGCCAGCAGTTACTCTGCAGGGGGTTCCTACGAGCAGTACGTC. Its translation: CASSYSAGGSYEQYV.